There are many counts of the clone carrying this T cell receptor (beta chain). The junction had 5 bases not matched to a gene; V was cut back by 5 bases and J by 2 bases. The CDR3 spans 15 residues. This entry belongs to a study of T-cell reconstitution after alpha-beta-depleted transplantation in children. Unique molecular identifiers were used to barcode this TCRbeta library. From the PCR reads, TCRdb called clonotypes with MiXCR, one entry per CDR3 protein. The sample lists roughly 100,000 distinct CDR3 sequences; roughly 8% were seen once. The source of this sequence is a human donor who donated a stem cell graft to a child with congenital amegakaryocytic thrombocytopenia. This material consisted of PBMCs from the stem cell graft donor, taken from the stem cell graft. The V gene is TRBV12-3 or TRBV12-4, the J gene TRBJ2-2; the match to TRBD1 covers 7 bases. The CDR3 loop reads CASSPDRINTGELFF. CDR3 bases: TGTGCCAGCAGTCCGGACAGGATCAACACCGGGGAGCTGTTTTTT.